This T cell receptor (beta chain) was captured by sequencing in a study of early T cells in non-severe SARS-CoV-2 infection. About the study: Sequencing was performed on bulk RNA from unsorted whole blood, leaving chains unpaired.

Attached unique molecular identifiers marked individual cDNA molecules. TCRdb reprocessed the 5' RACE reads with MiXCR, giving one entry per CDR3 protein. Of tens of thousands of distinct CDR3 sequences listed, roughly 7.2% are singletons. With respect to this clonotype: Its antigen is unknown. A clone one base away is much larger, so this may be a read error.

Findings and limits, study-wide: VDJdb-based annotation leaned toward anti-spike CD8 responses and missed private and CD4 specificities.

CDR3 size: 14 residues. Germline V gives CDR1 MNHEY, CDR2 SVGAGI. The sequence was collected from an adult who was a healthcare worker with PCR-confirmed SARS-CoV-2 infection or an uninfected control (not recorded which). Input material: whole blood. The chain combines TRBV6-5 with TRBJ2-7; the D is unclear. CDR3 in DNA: TGTGCCAACAGTCCTCGGGTGGCAACCTACGAGCAGTACTTC. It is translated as CANSPRVATYEQYF.